This T cell receptor (beta chain) was captured by sequencing in a study of identifying expanded T cells in peripheral blood. Germline V gene lookup returns CDR1 SEHNR and CDR2 FQNEAQ (reference sequence). Losses at the gene ends were 5 bases for V and 7 bases for J; bases not matched to a gene: 11. The CDR3 runs to 15 residues. TCRdb keeps only in-frame clones here, not all; method: immunoSEQ multiplex PCR. The top ten hold about 7% of the sample, which has about 82,000 clones, over 85% seen once. The TCR was taken from a person aged 18-70 years in good health. The genes are TRBV7-9 and TRBJ1-2; 9 bases are a match to TRBD1. The source material was blood. The CDR3 here is CASSATGTGLFGYTF. DNA of the CDR3: TGTGCCAGCAGCGCAACCGGGACAGGGCTTTTTGGCTACACCTTC.